Reported below is one T cell receptor (beta chain). Random hexamers were used to reverse transcribe about 0.5 to 1 ug of RNA. Via MiXCR, TCRdb re-called the immunoSEQ multiplex PCR reads, giving one row per CDR3 protein. Of 250,000 to 300,000 distinct CDR3 sequences listed, about 88% are singletons. These data come from a study of CD8 T cells in Susac syndrome. The sequence derives from a human donor with multiple sclerosis. Sequencing used CD8+ T cells from PBMCs.

CDR3 sequence reads: CASSIGGGSGYTF. CDR3 DNA: TGTGCCAGCAGCATAGGGGGGGGCAGTGGCTACACCTTC. The V gene is TRBV25-1, the J gene TRBJ1-2, with a tentative D call TRBD1 (6 bases). Deletions cut 6 bases from V and 7 bases from J, with 15 bases between. Germline V CDR1 and CDR2: MGHDK, SYGVNS. The CDR3 length is 13 residues.